A single sample gave rise to the 25 T cell receptor beta chains below, sequenced in a study of cytomegalovirus exposure and HLA in healthy donors. Both 60 Vbeta primers and 13 Jbeta primers went into the PCR. Clones were sequenced by immunoSEQ multiplex PCR, and TCRdb holds only the in-frame ones, with some missing. The data show about 150,000 clones, around 63% seen once. Sequencing input: PBMCs. These receptors came from a human donor in good health.

The chain recombines TRBV19 with TRBJ2-5, with a possible D match to TRBD2 (6 bases). The CDR3 loop spans 16 amino acids. Germline V gene lookup returns CDR1 LNHDA and CDR2 SQIVND (reference sequence). V was shortened by 4 bases and J by 9 bases, with 24 bases between the two germline ends. Here the CDR3 reads CASSTTSGGPVRPQYF. CDR3 nucleotide sequence: TGTGCCAGTAGTACCACCTCCGGGGGACCAGTGAGACCCCAGTACTTC. Together with reference TRBV19 and TRBJ2-5, the CDR3 gives the full variable domain: DGGITQSPKYLFRKEGQNVTLSCEQNLNHDAMYWYRQDPGQGLRLIYYSQIVNDFQKGDIAEGYSVSREKKESFPLTVTSAQKNPTAFYLCASSTTSGGPVRPQYFGPGTRLLVL.

The chain couples TRBV18 to TRBJ2-1; D may be TRBD2 (5 bases). Per germline, CDR1 KGHSH and CDR2 LQKENI. Trimming cost V 3 bases and J 2 bases, with 11 bases left between them. The CDR3 spans 15 residues. CDR3 sequence reads: CASSPADGAYNEQFF. The DNA of the CDR3 is TGTGCCAGCTCACCGGCAGACGGGGCCTACAATGAGCAGTTCTTC.

The chain joins TRBV28 to TRBJ2-5; perhaps TRBD2 as D (5 bases). Germline CDR1 is MDHEN and CDR2 is SYDVKM. The ends were cut back, 7 bases at V and 5 bases at J, with 14 bases in the middle. This CDR3 has 13 residues. In DNA form, the CDR3 reads TGTGCCAGCACCAACGGGGTTTTGGAGACCCAGTACTTC. It translates to CASTNGVLETQYF.

CDR3 loop: CASSRRTGSSTDTQYF. CDR3 coding DNA: TGTGCCAGCTCGCGAAGGACAGGGTCTAGCACAGATACGCAGTATTTT. The J gene is TRBJ2-3, the V gene TRBV18; TRBD1 matches at 8 bases. Trimming cost V 6 bases and J 0 bases; bases outside gene matches: 8. The CDR3 runs to 16 residues. Germline CDR1 KGHSH, CDR2 LQKENI.

The table lists this clone with a few counts. The J gene is TRBJ2-3, the V gene TRBV29-1; TRBD2 agrees at 9 bases. Trimming cost V 0 bases and J 5 bases; bases outside gene matches: 18. CDR1 is SQVTM and CDR2 is ANQGSEA in the germline V gene. The CDR3 runs to 19 residues. CDR3 amino acids: CSVEDPLYPLAGAVDTQYF. CDR3 in DNA: TGCAGCGTTGAAGATCCACTCTACCCCTTAGCGGGAGCGGTAGATACGCAGTATTTT.

The rearrangement joins TRBV29-1 to TRBJ2-7, with D maybe TRBD2 (6 bases). Germline V gene sequence: CDR1 SQVTM, CDR2 ANQGSEA. V was pared by 4 bases and J by 6 bases, with 7 bases between. The CDR3 has 10 amino acids. The CDR3 coding sequence is TGCAGCGTTGGGAGGGGCGAGCAGTACTTC. Protein: CSVGRGEQYF.

The V gene is TRBV6-1, the J gene TRBJ2-7; 9 nucleotides align to TRBD1. Germline V gives CDR1 MNHNS, CDR2 SASEGT. The CDR3 sequence is 13 residues long. V dropped 7 bases and J dropped 1; count of bases not matched to a gene: 2. The CDR3 region is CASNDRGSYEQYF. The DNA of the CDR3 is TGTGCCAGCAACGACAGGGGGTCCTACGAGCAGTACTTC.

The chain uses TRBV7-8 and TRBJ2-5, with TRBD2 identical over 9 bases. With the DNA end fitting TRBJ2-7 better, the J assignment may be wrong. CDR3 length: 14 residues. CDR1 is SGHVS, CDR2 FQNEAQ, per germline. The CDR3 loop reads CASSSLAGRYEQYF. The CDR3 bases are TGTGCCAGCAGCTCTCTAGCGGGAAGGTACGAGCAGTACTTC.

This clone has more than one count but fewer than ten. The gene calls are TRBV11-3 and TRBJ2-1, with 9 bases identical to TRBD2. CDR1 is SGHNT, CDR2 YENEEA, per germline. There are 15 residues in the CDR3. V dropped 5 bases and J dropped 8; count of bases not matched to a gene: 10. CDR3 DNA: TGTGCCAGCAGCCCCGTTGGCGGGAGGGGCCATGAGCAGTTCTTC. This encodes CASSPVGGRGHEQFF.

In nucleotides, the CDR3 is TGTGCCAGTGCACCGGGACAGGGGGGAGAGAACACTGAAGCTTTCTTT. Residues: CASAPGQGGENTEAFF. The chain employs TRBV19 and TRBJ1-1; 11 positions agree with TRBD1. The CDR3 sequence is 16 residues long. CDR1 is LNHDA and CDR2 is SQIVND in the germline V gene (reference sequence). Losses at the gene ends were 8 bases for V and 1 base for J; bases not matched to a gene: 9.

The genes are TRBV11-3 and TRBJ1-1; 8 bases are a match to TRBD1. V gave up 4 bases and J gave up 3 bases; unmatched junction bases: 4. CDR1 and CDR2 from the germline V gene are SGHNT and YENEEA. CDR3 length: 14 residues. The CDR3: CASSSGGRYTEAFF. Written as DNA, the CDR3 is TGTGCCAGCAGCTCAGGGGGCCGGTACACTGAAGCTTTCTTT.

The chain employs TRBV5-6 and TRBJ2-5; TRBD1 might be the D (5 bases). The DNA matches TRBJ2-7 better at its end, which makes the J call doubtful. This CDR3 region has 14 residues. Germline values: CDR1 SGHDT, CDR2 YYEEEE. The DNA for the CDR3 is TGTGCCAGCAGCTGGTCGACAGAATCCTACGAGCAGTACTTC. Translated: CASSWSTESYEQYF.

This clone appeared once. This rearrangement joins TRBV27 to TRBJ2-1; 14 nucleotides agree with TRBD2. The germline V gene encodes CDR1 MNHEY and CDR2 SMNVEV (reference sequence). This CDR3 is built from 20 residues. J lost 0 bases, V lost 5 bases, and 12 bases had no gene match. CDR3 bases: TGTGCCAGCAGTAGAGCGGGACTAGCGGGAGAGGGGGCCTCCTACAATGAGCAGTTCTTC. Protein product: CASSRAGLAGEGASYNEQFF.

The V call is TRBV10-3, the J call TRBJ1-5, with D possibly matching TRBD1 (6 bases). The CDR3 runs 13 residues. Germline V CDR1 and CDR2: ENHRY, SYGVKD. Between the trimmed V and J ends, which lost 10 bases and 5 bases, there was a span of 15 bases. Here the CDR3 reads CATQQGRDQPQHF. As DNA, the CDR3 is TGTGCCACTCAACAGGGACGGGATCAGCCCCAGCATTTT.

The V gene is TRBV28, the J gene TRBJ1-3, with D maybe TRBD1 (6 bases). CDR3 length: 15 residues. The germline CDR1 and CDR2 sequences are MDHEN and SYDVKM. V shed 6 bases and J shed 4 bases, with 16 bases lying between them. The CDR3 here is CASSSLGGNGNTIYF. CDR3 sequence (DNA): TGTGCCAGCAGCTCGCTAGGGGGAAACGGAAACACCATATATTTT.

The chain carries TRBV28 and TRBJ2-5; 9 nucleotides agree with TRBD2. V lost 8 bases and J lost 4; bases outside the gene matches: 8. The CDR3 sequence is 14 residues long. The germline V gene has CDR1 MDHEN and CDR2 SYDVKM. The CDR3 DNA reads TGTGCCAGCGATGTAGCGGGAGTAGGAGAGACCCAGTACTTC. Translated, it gives CASDVAGVGETQYF.

The chain has TRBV28 and TRBJ1-5; D remains unclear. The V end lost 6 bases, the J end lost 7 bases, and 13 bases lay between the germline ends. Per the germline V gene, CDR1 is MDHEN and CDR2 is SYDVKM. CDR3 size: 13 residues. CDR3 protein: CASRSGHGQPQHF. The CDR3, as DNA: TGTGCCAGCAGGTCCGGCCACGGGCAGCCCCAGCATTTT. Full variable domain (outside the CDR3, taken from reference TRBV28 and TRBJ1-5): DVKVTQSSRYLVKRTGEKVFLECVQDMDHENMFWYRQDPGLGLRLIYFSYDVKMKEKGDIPEGYSVSREKKERFSLILESASTNQTSMYLCASRSGHGQPQHFGDGTRLSIL.

The chain links TRBV12-5 to TRBJ1-4; D unresolved. Trimming shortened V by 9 bases and J by 5 bases, and 10 bases separated the two germline ends. The CDR3 contains 12 residues. Germline lookup yields CDR1 LGHNT and CDR2 FRNRAP. CDR3 in DNA: TGTGCTAGCGGGGTGGGGAATGAAAAACTGTTTTTT. Its protein product is CASGVGNEKLFF. The whole variable domain, filled in from reference TRBV12-5 and TRBJ1-4, reads DARVTQTPRHKVTEMGQEVTMRCQPILGHNTVFWYRQTMMQGLELLAYFRNRAPLDDSGMPKDRFSAEMPDATLATLKIQPSEPRDSAVYFCASGVGNEKLFFGSGTQLSVL.

This clone was seen more than once but under ten times. V and J are TRBV5-1 and TRBJ2-5, with 12 bases that match TRBD2. V gave up 0 bases and J gave up 5 bases; unmatched junction bases: 14. CDR1 is SGHRS and CDR2 is YFSETQ in the germline V gene. The CDR3 runs to 19 residues. The CDR3 protein is CASSLGLLAGGLEGETQYF. Written as DNA, the CDR3 is TGCGCCAGCAGCTTGGGGTTGCTAGCGGGAGGGCTCGAAGGGGAGACCCAGTACTTC.

The J gene is TRBJ2-3, the V gene TRBV29-1; 14 bases align to TRBD2. CDR3 length: 17 residues. Per the germline V gene, CDR1 is SQVTM and CDR2 is ANQGSEA. The ends lost 4 bases at V and 2 bases at J; junction bases unmatched: 8. The CDR3 coding sequence is TGCAGCGTTGTTGGACTAGCGGGAGGAGGGGCCACAGATACGCAGTATTTT. Protein sequence: CSVVGLAGGGATDTQYF.

The chain couples TRBV18 to TRBJ2-3; D gene ambiguous. Germline CDR1 is KGHSH and CDR2 is LQKENI. This CDR3 contains 15 residues. Trimming shortened V by 1 base and J by 0 bases, and 8 bases separated the two germline ends. In DNA form, the CDR3 reads TGTGCCAGCTCACCACTTTTAGAGAGCACAGATACGCAGTATTTT. This gives the protein CASSPLLESTDTQYF.

This chain connects TRBV5-4 to TRBJ1-4; D not resolved. The V end lost 3 bases, the J end lost 8 bases, and 20 bases lay between the germline ends. This CDR3 has 16 amino acids. Per the germline V gene, CDR1 is SGHNT and CDR2 is YYREEE (reference sequence). The CDR3 spells CASSSEGGPLGEKLFF. The CDR3 DNA follows: TGTGCCAGCAGCTCGGAGGGAGGCCCTTTGGGGGAAAAACTGTTTTTT.

The chain uses TRBV19 and TRBJ2-3; D might be TRBD2 (6 bases). Germline assignment: CDR1 LNHDA and CDR2 SQIVND (reference sequence). CDR3 length: 14 residues. V lost 5 bases and J 2 bases, leaving 11 bases between the germline ends. The CDR3: CASSREFHTDTQYF. In nucleotides, the CDR3 is TGTGCCAGTAGTCGGGAGTTCCACACAGATACGCAGTATTTT.

This clone was counted between two and nine times. J is TRBJ2-7 and V is TRBV4-2; the match to TRBD2 covers 10 bases. The ends lost 0 bases at V and 6 bases at J; junction bases unmatched: 5. This CDR3 is built from 15 residues. Germline loops: CDR1 LGHNA, CDR2 YNFKEQ. The CDR3 spells CASSQDGLAGAEQYF. CDR3 in DNA: TGTGCCAGCAGCCAAGATGGGCTAGCGGGAGCCGAGCAGTACTTC.

A few counts support this clone. The chain carries TRBV27 and TRBJ2-5, with D possibly being TRBD2 (5 bases). The CDR3 has 13 amino acids. The ends were cut back, 2 bases at V and 9 bases at J, with 13 bases in the middle. Germline lookup yields CDR1 MNHEY and CDR2 SMNVEV (reference sequence). Here the CDR3 reads CASSLGSAEAQYF. CDR3 in DNA: TGTGCCAGCAGTTTAGGCTCGGCGGAGGCCCAGTACTTC.